The 9 T cell receptor beta chains given below trace back to one sample, sequenced in a study of blood T cell repertoires in COVID-19. Only in-frame clones appear in the TCRdb table, and some are missing; sequencing was by immunoSEQ multiplex PCR. The profile shows 25,000 to 30,000 clones, 76% of them singletons. Source material: peripheral blood. The receptor set was obtained from a man between 65 and 85 years old with acute or convalescent COVID-19.

J is TRBJ2-3 and V is TRBV7-3; 12 positions match TRBD2. The CDR3 is 13 amino acids. The germline CDR1 and CDR2 sequences are SGHTA and FQGTGA. With 8 bases clipped from V and 6 bases from J, the junction kept 3 bases outside the gene matches. CDR3 DNA: TGTGCCAGCTCAACTAGCGGGGGGGATACGCAGTATTTT. Its protein product is CASSTSGGDTQYF.

The J gene is TRBJ2-5, the V gene TRBV6-2 or TRBV6-3; 8 bases fit TRBD2. V lost 4 bases, J lost 2 bases, and 6 bases stayed unmatched. CDR1 is MNHEY, CDR2 SVGEGT, per germline. The CDR3 has 15 amino acids. DNA for the CDR3: TGTGCCAGCAGTTCGCCGGGAGGGTTACAAGAGACCCAGTACTTC. Encoded protein: CASSSPGGLQETQYF.

This chain connects TRBV5-4 to TRBJ2-2; 7 bases map to TRBD1. The CDR3 loop spans 17 amino acids. The J segment lost 4 bases and the V segment lost 4 bases, leaving 13 bases of the junction unmatched. Germline V CDR1 and CDR2: SGHNT, YYREEE (reference sequence). DNA of the CDR3: TGTGCCAGCAGCCCACCAGGGGGTATTGGAGCCACCGGGGAGCTGTTTTTT. Its protein product is CASSPPGGIGATGELFF.

This clone has only one observation. This chain connects TRBV20-1 to TRBJ1-2; unclear D gene. V dropped 3 bases and J dropped 6 bases, with 8 bases sitting between them. Germline V gives CDR1 DFQATT, CDR2 SNEGSKA (reference sequence). This CDR3 has 11 residues. The CDR3 sequence is CSASSVNGYTF. The CDR3, as DNA: TGCAGTGCTAGCTCGGTAAATGGCTACACCTTC.

The chain couples TRBV10-3 to TRBJ2-2, with D unclear. Germline CDR1 reads ENHRY; CDR2 reads SYGVKD. CDR3 length: 13 amino acids. V shed 7 bases and J shed 7 bases, with 13 bases lying between them. The CDR3 region is CAIKERDNGELFF. As DNA, the CDR3 is TGTGCCATCAAAGAACGAGACAACGGGGAGCTGTTTTTT.

The chain has TRBV10-1 and TRBJ2-1, with TRBD2 identical over 11 bases. The CDR3 covers 17 residues. Germline V CDR1 and CDR2: WNHNN, SYGVQD (reference sequence). With 1 base clipped from V and 7 bases from J, the junction kept 9 bases outside the gene matches. CDR3 region: CASSEWYSGGARNEQFF. The CDR3 DNA reads as TGCGCCAGCAGTGAGTGGTATAGCGGGGGGGCTAGGAATGAGCAGTTCTTC.

The chain is built from TRBV5-5 and TRBJ1-5; the D gene is possibly TRBD1 (6 bases). CDR1 SGHKS and CDR2 YYEKEE come from the germline V gene (reference sequence). Trimming took 4 bases from V and 0 from J, leaving 11 bases between them. The CDR3 contains 15 residues. The CDR3 sequence: CASSRGGNSNQPQHF. The CDR3 nucleotides read TGTGCCAGCAGCCGAGGGGGTAATAGCAATCAGCCCCAGCATTTT.

This clone was detected once. The rearrangement joins TRBV9 to TRBJ1-2; D possibly corresponds to TRBD1 (6 bases). The CDR3 totals 16 residues. Per germline, CDR1 SGDLS and CDR2 YYNGEE. V was cut by 4 bases and J by 4 bases, with 20 bases left in between. The CDR3 sequence is CASSREGTRGVYGYTF. The CDR3 DNA is TGTGCCAGCAGCCGGGAGGGGACGAGGGGGGTCTATGGCTACACCTTC.

The chain recombines TRBV27 with TRBJ2-3; 7 bases are a match to TRBD2. From germline, CDR1 is MNHEY and CDR2 SMNVEV (reference sequence). The junction had 8 bases not matched to a gene; V was cut back by 3 bases and J by 5 bases. The CDR3 sequence is 15 residues long. The CDR3 DNA is TGTGCCAGCAGTTTGCGGCTAGCGGTGGGAGATACGCAGTATTTT. Translated, it gives CASSLRLAVGDTQYF.